What follows are 2 T cell receptor beta chains derived from one specimen sequenced in a study of blood T cell repertoires in COVID-19. Clones were sequenced by immunoSEQ multiplex PCR, and TCRdb holds only the in-frame ones, with some missing. The table lists about 250,000 clones, 85% to 90% of them singletons. The sample consisted of peripheral blood. The receptors here all came from a middle-aged woman who had recovered from COVID-19.

The genes are TRBV4-1 and TRBJ2-3; D may be TRBD1 (6 bases). The CDR3 has 17 amino acids. The germline gives CDR1 MGHRA, CDR2 YSYEKL. Trimming removed 1 base from V and 3 bases from J, with 17 bases in between. The CDR3 bases are TGCGCCAGCAGCCAAGTGGGCCGGGATAGGGGGACAGATACGCAGTATTTT. It specifies CASSQVGRDRGTDTQYF.

This rearrangement joins TRBV27 to TRBJ1-1; TRBD1 matches at 8 bases. From germline, CDR1 is MNHEY and CDR2 SMNVEV (reference sequence). The CDR3 length is 14 residues. Germline trimming cut 5 bases from V and 0 bases from J; bases unmatched to any gene: 2. This CDR3 is CASSPGQVNTEAFF. The CDR3 nucleotides read TGTGCCAGCAGTCCGGGACAGGTGAACACTGAAGCTTTCTTT.